This T cell receptor (beta chain) is from a study of human T cells and chemical hapten exposure (dated by TCRdb to the early 2020s). The study in broad terms: For sensitization, 2% DPC in acetone was applied to an approximately 2 cm by approximately 2 cm area of upper inner arm skin. Weekly therapeutic DPC doses were additionally applied to the scalp of patients throughout the approximately 23-week study period. Patch testing was done on the upper back using Finn chambers containing 0.01% DPC, and results were scored after 6 days according to International Contact Dermatitis Research Group standards. Patient blood was sampled pre-sensitization (week 0) and at 2, 6 and about 24 weeks after DPC sensitization. Twenty-nine alopecia patients gave blood for TCR sequencing at one to four time points (pre-sensitization, 2, 6 and 24 weeks). Libraries were pooled for sequencing, and per-sample TCR yields varied mainly because of small differences in library volumes within the pool. The patient cohort, mostly female, included alopecia areata with under or over 50% scalp involvement, alopecia totalis and alopecia universalis. In alopecia patients, the study followed how the peripheral blood TCR repertoire changed in vivo over primary and secondary sensitization to diphenylcyclopropenone (DPC), a hapten.

Preparation of the library involved RACE. Sequencing relied on a NextSeq 500. Library preparation attached unique molecular identifiers to individual cDNA molecules for quantitative, reproducible TCR counting. For every blood RNA sample, sequencing covered both the TCR alpha and TCR beta chains. In the source study's methods: The median number of TCRs per sample was around 96,000, ranging from about 20,000 to 750,000. The Decombinator software suite was used to annotate V, J and CDR3 in the TCR reads. For PS versus PT1 abundance plots, all samples were subsampled to the same number of TCRs (28,000). TCRs were defined as expanded if absent before sensitization and observed at least eight times at the 2-week time point. TCRdb trimmed public reads at Q25 via fastp, called clones via MiXCR and kept in-frame beta chains. A single entry per CDR3 protein holds the most common genes and DNA from its merged rows. None of the V and J calls come from the authors' own analysis; TCRdb made them. A total of roughly 110,000 distinct CDR3 sequences appear in this sample, around 12% of them only once. The ten largest account for 1.6% of the sample.

On this clonotype itself: Its antigen specificity is not known. Per-base qualities were not stored, and no clone one base away is much larger.

This specimen's time point label, per the study, means: pre-sensitization, week 0. The sample's treatment or condition, from its label and the paper: therapeutic diphenylcyclopropenone sensitization with weekly scalp DPC. At every patch-test visit, the blood draw took place before the patch test was put on. Patients were eligible if aged 18 to 70, diagnosed with alopecia and judged suitable for DPC therapy, and pregnant patients were excluded. Unfractionated whole blood was collected in Tempus Blood RNA tubes, and total RNA was extracted from that blood. Here is what the overall study found, with its caveats: Significantly more large CDR3 similarity clusters were formed by expanded TCRs than by pre-sensitization or healthy control sets, consistent with antigen-driven responses. A positive correlation was found between the number of PT1 expanded TCRs and patch test score, with significance reached at thresholds 8, 16 and 32 but not 4. DPC sensitization did not change the number of TCRs with a frequency above 1 in 1000, and there was no evidence of changes in global repertoire structure. All patients had alopecia, a presumed autoimmune disease, so their immune response might differ from that of healthy individuals. After repeated subsampling, changes were observed in the strength of the expansion versus patch-test correlation and in the threshold at which the correlation became significant.

CDR1 and CDR2 are read off the germline V gene (reference sequence) as LNHDA and SQIVND. V ends up 5 bases short and J 6 bases short, with an unmatched junction base count of 10. The CDR3 starts with the cysteine, ends with the phenylalanine, and has 15 residues. Only the CDR3 DNA stays, 45 bases, in frame from base 1. The receptor was isolated from a woman in her 50s with alopecia areata. Some clones in this sample may be carry-over from other donors' samples. Rearrangement joined TRBV19 to TRBJ1-5; a stretch of 7 junction bases matches TRBD1. The source was whole blood, collected in connection with sensitization to the hapten diphenylcyclopropenone (DPC). The CDR3 is CASSFNRDRSQPQHF. The DNA sequence follows: TGTGCCAGTAGTTTTAACCGGGACAGAAGTCAGCCCCAGCATTTT.